These T cell receptor beta chains were read from a single sample in a study of blood T cell repertoires in COVID-19. The data were produced by immunoSEQ multiplex PCR, yet TCRdb's version contains in-frame clones alone and is incomplete. The sample contains 95,000 to 150,000 clones, about 85% of which appear only once. Sequencing was carried out using peripheral blood. All receptors derive from a man older than 75 with active or convalescent COVID-19. Each CDR3 is given with its conserved first and last residue. A D gene is named only where the DNA matches it firmly. Some rows mark clone size as missing; the rest say once, few, many or name a class of expanded clone.

v_gene	abundance	j_gene	d_gene	CDR3aa	CDR3nt
TRBV27	.	TRBJ1-6	.	CASSNYPVTGNSPLHF	TGTGCCAGCAGTAACTACCCCGTAACTGGGAATTCACCCCTCCACTTT
TRBV6-5	.	TRBJ1-4	.	CASSPYRVGVEKLFF	TGTGCCAGCAGTCCTTACAGGGTGGGAGTTGAAAAACTGTTTTTT
TRBV5-5	.	TRBJ1-4	.	CASSFGTGAINEKLFF	TGTGCCAGCAGCTTCGGGACGGGAGCTATTAATGAAAAACTGTTTTTT
TRBV27	once	TRBJ1-2	TRBD1	CASSRTGVNHNYGYTF	TGTGCCAGCAGTCGGACAGGCGTAAATCATAACTATGGCTACACCTTC
TRBV20-1	few	TRBJ2-2	TRBD1	CSASRGGELFF	TGCAGTGCTAGCAGGGGGGGGGAGCTGTTTTTT
TRBV5-4	few	TRBJ2-7	.	CASSLAGAFSYEQYF	TGTGCCAGCAGCCTGGCAGGGGCCTTCTCCTACGAGCAGTACTTC
TRBV13	.	TRBJ2-7	TRBD1	CASSPGTAYEQYF	TGTGCCAGCAGCCCCGGGACAGCCTACGAGCAGTACTTC
TRBV3-1/TRBV3-2	.	TRBJ1-3	.	CASSQDKGPGSGNTIYF	TGTGCCAGCAGCCAAGATAAGGGGCCAGGCTCTGGAAACACCATATATTTT
TRBV7-2	.	TRBJ2-7	.	CASSSPAYEQYF	TGTGCCAGCTCCTCTCCGGCCTACGAGCAGTACTTC
TRBV28	.	TRBJ2-7	TRBD1	CASKWGQGARYEQYF	TGTGCCAGCAAGTGGGGACAGGGGGCGCGGTACGAGCAGTACTTC
TRBV19	.	TRBJ2-1	.	CASSIEWPGEYNEQFF	TGTGCCAGTAGTATAGAGTGGCCAGGGGAATACAATGAGCAGTTCTTC